Detailed here is one TCR beta chain. Source study methods: Reference gene primer amplification gave nucleated cell count estimates. The table came from immunoSEQ multiplex PCR; TCRdb's copy has only in-frame clones and leaves some out. The V and J calls and clone size were taken over from that table, and D and trimming were inferred from the DNA. The sample contains 200,000 to 300,000 clones, 75% to 95% of which appear only once. The data are from a study of blood T cell repertoires in COVID-19. About the study: From T cells, B-cell-depleted T cells, or PBMCs came the material, which was cDNA or gDNA.

The TCR sequence derives from a person aged 18 to 29 with COVID-19, enrolled during active disease. The source material was peripheral blood.

The CDR3, as DNA: TGTGCCAGTAGTGTGGAGGGCCCATATGGCTACACCTTC. Translated: CASSVEGPYGYTF. V usage is TRBV19 and J usage is TRBJ1-2, with no clear D. The V gene lost 5 bases and the J gene lost 5 bases, with 12 bases spanning the gap. Germline values: CDR1 LNHDA, CDR2 SQIVND (reference sequence). There are 13 residues in the CDR3.